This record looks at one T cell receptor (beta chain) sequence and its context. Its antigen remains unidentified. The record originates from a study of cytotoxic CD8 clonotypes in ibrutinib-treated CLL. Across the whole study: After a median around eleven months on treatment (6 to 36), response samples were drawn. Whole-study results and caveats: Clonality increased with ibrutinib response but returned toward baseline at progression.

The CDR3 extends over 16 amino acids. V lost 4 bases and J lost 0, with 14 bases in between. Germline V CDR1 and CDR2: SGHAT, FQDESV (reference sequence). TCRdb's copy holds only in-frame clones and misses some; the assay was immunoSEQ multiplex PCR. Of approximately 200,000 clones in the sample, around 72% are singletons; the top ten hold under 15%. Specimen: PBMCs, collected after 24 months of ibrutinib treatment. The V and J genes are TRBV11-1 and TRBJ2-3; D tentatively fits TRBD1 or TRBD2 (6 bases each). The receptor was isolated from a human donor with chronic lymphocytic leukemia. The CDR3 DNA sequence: TGTGCCAGCAGCTGGGCCGGGGGACACAGCACAGATACGCAGTATTTT. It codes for CASSWAGGHSTDTQYF. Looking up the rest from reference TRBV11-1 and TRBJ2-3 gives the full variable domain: EAEVAQSPRYKITEKSQAVAFWCDPISGHATLYWYRQILGQGPELLVQFQDESVVDDSQLPKDRFSAERLKGVDSTLKIQPAELGDSAMYLCASSWAGGHSTDTQYFGPGTRLTVL.